Below are 17 T cell receptor beta chains sequenced from a single sample in a study of blood T cell repertoires in COVID-19 (TCRdb year 2020). Libraries were built with the immunoSEQ multiplex PCR assay. Sourced from immuneACCESS, this table was stored by TCRdb with only in-frame sequences that have V and J called. A share of the clones is absent; for the studies checked, an unresolved V gene accounts for under half, and the remainder has no known explanation. The sample table contains roughly 50,000 clones; only one count was recorded for over 85% of them. The top ten clonotypes cover over 10% of the sample. The sample comprised peripheral blood. The source is a man of 80 years or more with acute or convalescent COVID-19.

The chain couples TRBV18 to TRBJ2-1, with D tentatively TRBD1 (6 bases). CDR3 size: 14 residues. Germline lookup yields CDR1 KGHSH and CDR2 LQKENI. V was clipped by 3 bases and J by 1 base, with 7 bases between them. The CDR3 region is CASSPTGSYNEQFF. In DNA, the CDR3 is TGTGCCAGCTCACCTACAGGGTCCTACAATGAGCAGTTCTTC.

The chain carries TRBV11-3 and TRBJ2-3; 13 bases map to TRBD2. V trimming: 5 bases; J trimming: 0 bases; junction bases outside the gene matches: 5. This CDR3 contains 17 residues. Germline assignment: CDR1 SGHNT and CDR2 YENEEA. The CDR3 sequence is CASSPGTSGTSTDTQYF. The CDR3 DNA reads TGTGCCAGCAGCCCCGGGACTAGCGGGACCAGCACAGATACGCAGTATTTT.

The chain uses TRBV6-4 and TRBJ2-6; 8 bases map to TRBD1. This CDR3 region has 16 residues. V shed 2 bases and J 6 bases; nucleotides not matched to a gene: 6. Per the germline V gene, CDR1 is MRHNA and CDR2 is SNTAGT. CDR3 amino acids: CASSDTDREVANVLTF. The CDR3 nucleotides read TGTGCCAGCAGTGACACGGACAGGGAGGTGGCCAACGTCCTGACTTTC.

The chain joins TRBV11-3 to TRBJ1-1; weak D call: TRBD1 (6 bases). Germline CDR1 and CDR2: SGHNT and YENEEA. V lost 0 bases and J lost 4, with 9 bases in between. The CDR3 contains 14 residues. CDR3 region: CASSLDGGTTEAFF. CDR3 DNA sequence: TGTGCCAGCAGCTTAGATGGGGGCACCACTGAAGCTTTCTTT.

V and J are TRBV24-1 and TRBJ2-1; 8 bases match TRBD2. J lost 9 bases, V lost 2 bases, and 8 bases had no gene match. The CDR3 loop spans 15 amino acids. Per the germline V gene, CDR1 is KGHDR and CDR2 is SFDVKD. CDR3 sequence: CATSDSGTRASEQFF. The CDR3 region has the DNA TGTGCCACCAGTGATTCCGGGACTAGAGCTAGTGAGCAGTTCTTC.

V usage is TRBV5-4 and J usage is TRBJ2-5; D perhaps matches TRBD2 (7 bases). Germline CDR1 reads SGHNT; CDR2 reads YYREEE (reference sequence). CDR3 length: 14 amino acids. The V gene lost 1 base and the J gene lost 5 bases, with 12 bases spanning the gap. The CDR3 sequence: CASSLWGGTETQYF. CDR3 nucleotide sequence: TGTGCCAGCAGCTTGTGGGGGGGCACGGAGACCCAGTACTTC.

The chain recombines TRBV27 with TRBJ1-1; 8 bases line up with TRBD1. The CDR3 covers 15 residues. Trimming took 5 bases from V and 0 from J; bases not matched to a gene: 5. Looked up from germline, CDR1 is MNHEY and CDR2 is SMNVEV (reference sequence). CDR3 sequence reads: CASSLTGEMNTEAFF. As DNA, the CDR3 is TGTGCCAGCAGTCTGACAGGGGAGATGAACACTGAAGCTTTCTTT.

The chain couples TRBV11-2 to TRBJ1-4, with 7 bases aligning to TRBD1. The J segment lost 8 bases and the V segment lost 2 bases, leaving 8 bases of the junction unmatched. The CDR3 contains 15 residues. Germline CDR1 SGHAT, CDR2 FQNNGV. CDR3 DNA sequence: TGTGCCAGCAGCTTAACGACCGGGACAGCCGAAAAACTGTTTTTT. It translates to CASSLTTGTAEKLFF.

The gene calls are TRBV29-1 and TRBJ1-1; TRBD1 matches 7 bases. CDR3 length: 13 amino acids. With 4 bases clipped from V and 4 bases from J, the junction kept 6 bases outside the gene matches. CDR1 and CDR2 (germline): SQVTM, ANQGSEA. The CDR3 region is CSVGRGQATEAFF. The CDR3 region has the DNA TGCAGCGTTGGGAGAGGACAGGCCACTGAAGCTTTCTTT.

The rearrangement links TRBV10-2 to TRBJ1-4, with 10 bases that match TRBD1. This CDR3 is 14 amino acids long. Trimming took 7 bases from V and 7 from J; bases not matched to a gene: 6. Germline lookup yields CDR1 WSHSY and CDR2 SAAADI. The CDR3 DNA follows: TGCGCCAGCACCGGGACAGGGGATTTTGAAAAACTGTTTTTT. Protein product: CASTGTGDFEKLFF.

The rearrangement joins TRBV29-1 to TRBJ1-1, with TRBD1 matching over 8 bases. CDR1 and CDR2 from the germline V gene are SQVTM and ANQGSEA. Trimming cost V 4 bases and J 7 bases; bases outside gene matches: 8. The CDR3 contains 13 residues. The CDR3 spells CSVGDRGELEAFF. The CDR3 DNA sequence: TGCAGCGTTGGCGACAGGGGCGAGCTTGAAGCTTTCTTT.

This clone was seen once. This sequence joins TRBV30 and TRBJ2-2, with 7 bases aligning to TRBD1. The CDR3 runs 13 residues. V gave up 4 bases and J gave up 4 bases; unmatched junction bases: 3. Per germline, CDR1 GTSNPN and CDR2 SVGIG (reference sequence). CDR3 region: CAWKRGPTGELFF. CDR3 in DNA: TGTGCCTGGAAGAGGGGGCCCACCGGGGAGCTGTTTTTT.

The gene calls are TRBV18 and TRBJ1-5, with TRBD1 matching over 9 bases. J was trimmed by 6 bases and V by 5 bases; bases with no gene match: 5. The V gene's germline CDR1 is KGHSH and CDR2 LQKENI. This CDR3 spans 14 amino acids. The CDR3 protein is CASSTTGGGQPQHF. Here the CDR3 DNA reads TGTGCCAGCTCAACAACAGGGGGCGGTCAGCCCCAGCATTTT.

V and J are TRBV9 and TRBJ2-1; D is possibly TRBD2 (5 bases). CDR1 and CDR2 from the germline V gene are SGDLS and YYNGEE. CDR3 length equals 15 residues. V lost 1 base and J lost 2, with 10 bases in between. This CDR3 reads CASSVRLATYNEQFF. In DNA, the CDR3 is TGTGCCAGCAGCGTAAGGCTAGCTACCTACAATGAGCAGTTCTTC.

The CDR3 reads CAFSGADYGYTF. The CDR3 bases are TGTGCCTTTTCAGGGGCCGACTATGGCTACACCTTC. The genes are TRBV30 and TRBJ1-2; possible D gene TRBD1, 6 bases. Germline V gives CDR1 GTSNPN, CDR2 SVGIG (reference sequence). This CDR3 is 12 amino acids long. V was cut by 7 bases and J by 3 bases, with 12 bases left in between.

V is TRBV9 and J is TRBJ2-3; a possible D gene is TRBD2 (6 bases). CDR3 length equals 14 residues. The V gene lost 0 bases and the J gene lost 5 bases, with 10 bases spanning the gap. Per the germline V gene, CDR1 is SGDLS and CDR2 is YYNGEE. The CDR3, as DNA: TGTGCCAGCAGCGTAGCGGCGCGGGGAGATACGCAGTATTTT. Translated: CASSVAARGDTQYF.

The chain is built from TRBV2 and TRBJ1-5; no definite D call. Germline V gene sequence: CDR1 SNHLY, CDR2 FYNNEI. V was trimmed by 1 base and J by 5 bases, leaving 9 bases between them. This CDR3 has 14 amino acids. The CDR3 protein is CASSEGRVYQPQHF. The CDR3 nucleotides are TGTGCCAGCAGTGAAGGGAGGGTATATCAGCCCCAGCATTTT.